Below, one TCR beta chain is given with its context. No cognate antigen has been identified for it. No much larger clonotype is one base removed from it; base qualities were not supplied. This record belongs to a study of T cell changes during pregnancy in multiple sclerosis (dated by TCRdb to about 2019). Some background on the complete study: The study looked at changes in the T cell repertoire across pregnancy in women with multiple sclerosis.

The method behind the library was the immunoSEQ multiplex PCR assay. TCRdb mirrors the immuneACCESS table, restricted to in-frame sequences. Some clones are absent from its copies; in checked studies, under half trace to an unresolved V gene, and the reason for the others is unknown. The sample records about 60,000 clones, roughly 93% of which are singletons. The ten biggest clones cover approximately 1.8% of the sample. CDR1 and CDR2 were assigned from the germline V gene (reference sequence) as LNHNV and YYDKDF. Trimmed from V: 11 bases; trimmed from J: 5 bases; junction bases lacking a gene match: 5. Its CDR3 holds 12 amino acids, cysteine through phenylalanine. The sequence is cut down to CDR3 DNA, 36 bases in frame from base 1.

The source of this sequence is a female donor with multiple sclerosis, enrolled in a pregnancy study. The chain uses TRBV15 and TRBJ2-5, with 10 middle bases fitting TRBD1. Sample: peripheral blood, taken after pregnancy. The base sequence is TGTGCCGCAGGACAGGGGGTTGAGACCCAGTACTTC. It is translated as CAAGQGVETQYF.